The 3 T cell receptor beta chains below come from one sample, sequenced in a study of CD8 T cells in Susac syndrome. cDNA came from approximately 0.5 to 1 ug RNA primed by random hexamers. TCRdb used MiXCR to reprocess the immunoSEQ multiplex PCR reads, holding one entry per CDR3 protein. The sample lists over 100,000 distinct CDR3 sequences; approximately 96% were seen once. The specimen sequenced was CD4+ T cells from PBMCs. These receptors were obtained from a human donor in good health.

This clonotype was observed a single time. The chain is built from TRBV9 and TRBJ2-3; D unresolved. The CDR3 totals 14 residues. The V and J ends lost 0 bases and 0 bases respectively, with 5 bases between them. In germline, CDR1 is SGDLS, CDR2 YYNGEE. The CDR3 DNA follows: TGTGCCAGCAGCGTAGTCTCCAGCACAGATACGCAGTATTTT. Amino acid sequence: CASSVVSSTDTQYF.

The chain has TRBV30 and TRBJ1-4; D remains unclear. Germline loops: CDR1 GTSNPN, CDR2 SVGIG (reference sequence). The CDR3 loop spans 13 amino acids. V was trimmed by 0 bases and J by 5 bases, leaving 7 bases between them. CDR3 amino acids: CAWSVSGNEKLFF. The CDR3 DNA reads TGTGCCTGGAGTGTATCAGGAAATGAAAAACTGTTTTTT. Full variable domain (outside the CDR3, taken from reference TRBV30 and TRBJ1-4): SQTIHQWPATLVQPVGSPLSLECTVEGTSNPNLYWYRQAAGRGLQLLFYSVGIGQISSEVPQNLSASRPQDRQFILSSKKLLLSDSGFYLCAWSVSGNEKLFFGSGTQLSVL.

The chain combines TRBV7-9 with TRBJ2-3; 9 nucleotides line up with TRBD1. The CDR3 totals 16 residues. With 3 bases clipped from V and 1 base from J, the junction kept 5 bases outside the gene matches. The V gene's germline CDR1 is SEHNR and CDR2 FQNEAQ (reference sequence). CDR3 DNA: TGTGCCAGCAGCTTCCTACAGGGGGCTGGCACAGATACGCAGTATTTT. Amino acids: CASSFLQGAGTDTQYF.